This T cell receptor beta chain was retrieved from a study of early T cells in non-severe SARS-CoV-2 infection. Study details: Bulk RNA taken from unsorted whole blood was sequenced, leaving chains unpaired.

Findings and limits, study-wide: VDJdb matching favored anti-spike CD8 responses, missing private and CD4 specificities.

Remarks on this clonotype: The antigen remains unidentified. At one of its ends the junction is not consistent with the germline gene, which may arise from a read error.

The CDR3 has 13 residues. The germline CDR1 and CDR2 sequences are SQVTM and ANQGSEA. Individual cDNA molecules received unique molecular identifiers. TCRdb recomputed calls from the 5' RACE reads with MiXCR, one row per CDR3 protein. The table includes around 62,000 distinct CDR3 sequences, just under 5% detected once. The receptor comes from an adult who was a healthcare worker with PCR-confirmed SARS-CoV-2 infection or an uninfected control (not recorded which). Sequenced sample: whole blood. The chain links TRBV29-1 to TRBJ2-7, with D maybe TRBD1 (5 bases). In nucleotides, the CDR3 is TGCAGCGTTACGGACATAAACTCCTACGATCAGTACTTC. It specifies CSVTDINSYDQYF.